This entry concerns a single T cell receptor beta chain. The CDR3 loop spans 15 amino acids. V was shortened by 6 bases and J by 3 bases, with 19 bases between the two germline ends. Germline CDR1 and CDR2: SGHKS and YYEKEE (reference sequence). The sample comes from a study of blood T cell repertoires in COVID-19. Study at large: Some COVID-19 samples were acute and others convalescent; all came from the United States, Italy and Spain.

Original methodology: Cell counts per sample came from amplifying reference gene primers. Clones were read by immunoSEQ multiplex PCR, and TCRdb kept only the in-frame ones, dropping some. Clonal size and the V and J genes are those of that table, whereas D and trimming came from the DNA. The sample records around 620,000 clones, 85% to 90% being singletons. The receptor's source is a woman in her late teens or twenties with acute or convalescent COVID-19. The sample comprised peripheral blood. The rearrangement uses TRBV5-5 and TRBJ2-7; D is perhaps TRBD2 (6 bases). CDR3 amino acids: CASTPISGADYEQYF. The CDR3 region has the DNA TGTGCCAGCACCCCAATTAGCGGCGCCGACTACGAGCAGTACTTC.